The 3 T cell receptor beta chains below come from one sample, sequenced in a study of shared clonotypes between healthy human individuals. Sequenced by immunoSEQ multiplex PCR; TCRdb stores in-frame clones only, minus some. The sample has around 500,000 clones; about three quarters are singletons. What was sequenced was PBMCs. The source of these receptors is a woman between 35 and 50 years old in good health. Some clones in this sample may be carry-over from other donors' samples.

The chain links TRBV27 to TRBJ1-4; 9 positions agree with TRBD1. CDR1 and CDR2 from the germline V gene are MNHEY and SMNVEV (reference sequence). The CDR3 length is 17 residues. The trim removed 7 bases at V and 2 bases at J, leaving 11 bases unmatched. CDR3 residues: CASTLSGQGFTNEKLFF. As DNA, the CDR3 is TGTGCCAGCACCTTATCGGGACAGGGATTCACTAATGAAAAACTGTTTTTT.

This clone came up a few times. The chain has TRBV28 and TRBJ2-7, with D possibly TRBD2 on 5 matching bases. Trimming cost V 6 bases and J 4 bases, with 19 bases left between them. Germline V CDR1 and CDR2: MDHEN, SYDVKM. The CDR3 extends over 15 amino acids. DNA of the CDR3: TGTGCCAGCAGCCAGAAGACCCCGACTAATTACGAGCAGTACTTC. This codes for CASSQKTPTNYEQYF.

V is TRBV9 and J is TRBJ2-1; D unclear. Germline V lookup: CDR1 SGDLS, CDR2 YYNGEE. The length of the CDR3 is 13 residues. Trimming took off 0 bases at V and 5 bases at J, with 6 bases between the two ends. As DNA, the CDR3 is TGTGCCAGCAGCGTAGTTCGGGACAATGAGCAGTTCTTC. Translation gives CASSVVRDNEQFF.